This T cell receptor (beta chain) was obtained from a study of cytomegalovirus exposure and HLA in healthy donors. Findings of the study overall: Immune exposure information available was restricted to CMV serostatus. Later on, an analysis found that several of the most significant clusters appeared to be linked to common viral pathogens, which included parvovirus B19. In a later analysis, donors in an Asian-associated ancestry cluster reportedly had fewer N-insertions in productive TCRs than the cohort mean. Three of the chains that were CMV-associated were confirmed in vitro to be specific for CMV antigens.

The germline V gene has CDR1 MNHNS and CDR2 SASEGT. CDR3 length: 17 amino acids. The V end lost 2 bases, the J end lost 0 bases, and 11 bases lay between the germline ends. The PCR was carried out with 60 Vbeta primers and 13 Jbeta primers. TCRdb keeps only in-frame clones here, not all; method: immunoSEQ multiplex PCR. The sample carries around 130,000 clones, more than 65% recorded once. This clone was detected a few times. Its target is unknown. This TCR derives from a man in his fifties in good health and CMV-seronegative. The chain couples TRBV6-1 to TRBJ1-6; D unresolved. Sequenced material: PBMCs. CDR3 amino acids: CASSELHISSYNSPLHF. CDR3 bases: TGTGCCAGCAGTGAATTGCACATAAGCTCCTATAATTCACCCCTCCACTTT.